A selection of T cell receptor beta chains follows, all from one sample in a study of T cell repertoires in aging, cancer and after chemotherapy. TCRdb used MiXCR to reprocess the multiplex PCR reads, holding one entry per CDR3 protein. The sample has about 9,200 distinct CDR3 sequences; around 34% are singletons. Sequencing was done on a sample of blood. Receptors were obtained from a human donor in good health. The donor label of this sample is uncertain. Both conserved end residues are part of each CDR3. The D gene is left open where the match is weak. Size tells how often a clone was seen (once, few, many) or the class of an expanded clone, and some rows leave it out.

CDR3aa	CDR3nt	v_gene	j_gene	abundance	d_gene
CASGPRLAGSTDTQYF	TGTGCCAGCGGACCCCGACTAGCGGGGAGCACAGATACGCAGTATTTT	TRBV6-5	TRBJ2-3	NA	TRBD2
CSAGGGANTGELFF	TGCAGTGCCGGTGGGGGGGCGAACACCGGGGAGCTGTTTTTT	TRBV20-1	TRBJ2-2	NA	TRBD2
CASSRVGTGELFF	TGTGCCAGCAGCCGAGTGGGCACCGGGGAGCTGTTTTTT	TRBV6-5	TRBJ2-2	medium-sized	NA
CASSPVLAGFEQLFF	TGTGCCAGCTCACCAGTCCTAGCAGGATTTGAGCAACTGTTTTTT	TRBV18	TRBJ1-4	medium-sized	NA
CATSEYGEKLFF	TGTGCCACCAGTGAATACGGGGAAAAACTGTTTTTT	TRBV24-1	TRBJ1-4	few	NA
CVSRPNGMTGGGYNEQFF	TGTGTCAGCAGGCCAAACGGAATGACAGGGGGAGGGTACAATGAGCAGTTCTTC	TRBV6-5	TRBJ2-1	NA	TRBD1
CASSLGYGGDPYEQYF	TGTGCCAGCAGCTTGGGGTATGGGGGGGACCCCTACGAGCAGTACTTC	TRBV5-6	TRBJ2-7	few	TRBD2
CASSGGTQQETQYF	TGCGCCAGCAGCGGAGGGACCCAGCAAGAGACCCAGTACTTC	TRBV5-1	TRBJ2-5	NA	NA
CAWSGQPNEKLFF	TGTGCCTGGTCGGGACAGCCCAATGAAAAACTGTTTTTT	TRBV30	TRBJ1-4	medium-sized	TRBD1
CASSQTSEAFF	TGTGCCAGCAGCCAGACATCCGAAGCTTTCTTT	TRBV6-2/TRBV6-3	TRBJ1-1	few	NA
CASSGSGTDYEQYF	TGTGCCAGCAGTGGCTCCGGGACAGACTACGAGCAGTACTTC	TRBV7-9	TRBJ2-7	few	TRBD1
CAISREDRGYEQYF	TGTGCCATCAGTCGGGAGGACAGGGGCTACGAGCAGTACTTC	TRBV10-3	TRBJ2-7	few	TRBD1
CASSLPGTGSYEQYF	TGTGCCAGCAGCTTACCCGGGACAGGGTCCTACGAGCAGTACTTC	TRBV7-9	TRBJ2-7	NA	TRBD1
CASSNPSEPPYEQYF	TGTGCCAGCAGTAACCCTTCCGAACCACCCTACGAGCAGTACTTC	TRBV6-2/TRBV6-3	TRBJ2-7	medium-sized	NA
CASSLLGSPQHF	TGTGCCAGCAGTTTACTTGGATCGCCCCAGCATTTT	TRBV27	TRBJ1-5	NA	NA
CASSFAGTGQTEAFF	TGTGCCAGCAGCTTCGCCGGGACAGGGCAGACTGAAGCTTTCTTT	TRBV5-5	TRBJ1-1	few	TRBD1
CASSYIRRSSGNTIYF	TGTGCCAGCAGTTACATCAGGCGGAGCTCTGGAAACACCATATATTTT	TRBV6-2/TRBV6-3	TRBJ1-3	NA	NA
CSASEGARETQYF	TGCAGTGCTAGTGAAGGGGCCAGGGAGACCCAGTACTTC	TRBV20-1	TRBJ2-5	NA	NA
CASRYTGRNEQFF	TGTGCCAGCAGATATACAGGGCGCAATGAGCAGTTCTTC	TRBV12-3/TRBV12-4	TRBJ2-1	medium-sized	NA
CATSDRTLNYGYTF	TGTGCCACCAGTGATCGGACACTTAACTATGGCTACACCTTC	TRBV24-1	TRBJ1-2	NA	NA
CASSLIRTGDYEQYF	TGTGCCAGCAGTTTAATCCGGACAGGGGATTACGAGCAGTACTTC	TRBV27	TRBJ2-7	few	TRBD1
CASSRAGLHNYGYTF	TGTGCCAGCAGCCGGGCAGGACTCCACAACTATGGCTACACCTTC	TRBV5-5	TRBJ1-2	few	NA
CASSMKALGQPQHF	TGTGCCAGTAGTATGAAAGCTTTGGGACAGCCCCAGCATTTT	TRBV19	TRBJ1-5	few	NA
CASSPRTGPNYEQFF	TGTGCCAGCAGCCCAAGGACAGGGCCGAACTATGAGCAGTTCTTC	TRBV12-3/TRBV12-4	TRBJ2-1	few	TRBD1
CASSYGTGTYNEQFF	TGTGCCAGCAGTTACGGTACCGGGACTTACAATGAGCAGTTCTTC	TRBV6-2/TRBV6-3	TRBJ2-1	medium-sized	NA
CASSRQGAYNEQYF	TGTGCCAGCAGTCGACAGGGGGCCTACAATGAGCAGTACTTC	TRBV6-6	TRBJ2-7	NA	TRBD1
CASRSTGSNEKLFF	TGTGCCAGCAGGTCGACAGGGAGTAATGAAAAACTGTTTTTT	TRBV7-9	TRBJ1-4	few	TRBD1
CASSAQQLQAYYEQYF	TGTGCCAGCAGTGCGCAACAGCTACAGGCTTACTACGAGCAGTACTTC	TRBV6-1	TRBJ2-7	few	NA
CASSLAHRVNTEAFF	TGCGCCAGCAGCTTGGCCCACAGGGTGAACACTGAAGCTTTCTTT	TRBV5-1	TRBJ1-1	NA	NA
CASSVSGVIPYEQFF	TGTGCCAGCAGTGTAAGCGGGGTAATCCCGTATGAGCAGTTCTTC	TRBV6-1	TRBJ2-1	NA	TRBD2
CASGGARYNEQFF	TGTGCCTCGGGGGGGGCCCGGTATAATGAGCAGTTCTTC	TRBV15	TRBJ2-1	NA	TRBD2
CASSPTLYSLGQISGNTIYF	TGTGCCAGCAGTCCTACGCTATATTCGTTAGGACAGATCTCTGGAAACACCATATATTTT	TRBV6-5	TRBJ1-3	few	NA
CASSEAQGDQPQHF	TGTGCCAGCAGTGAAGCCCAGGGTGATCAGCCCCAGCATTTT	TRBV6-1	TRBJ1-5	NA	NA
CASSTGLWGPDTQYF	TGTGCCAGCAGCACCGGACTGTGGGGGCCAGATACGCAGTATTTT	TRBV5-5	TRBJ2-3	NA	NA
CASSLGALAGGKTDTQYF	TGTGCCAGCAGCTTAGGAGCTCTAGCGGGGGGGAAAACAGATACGCAGTATTTT	TRBV7-9	TRBJ2-3	NA	TRBD2
CASGFLSGEETQYF	TGTGCCAGCGGATTCCTCAGCGGGGAAGAGACCCAGTACTTC	TRBV5-4	TRBJ2-5	NA	TRBD2